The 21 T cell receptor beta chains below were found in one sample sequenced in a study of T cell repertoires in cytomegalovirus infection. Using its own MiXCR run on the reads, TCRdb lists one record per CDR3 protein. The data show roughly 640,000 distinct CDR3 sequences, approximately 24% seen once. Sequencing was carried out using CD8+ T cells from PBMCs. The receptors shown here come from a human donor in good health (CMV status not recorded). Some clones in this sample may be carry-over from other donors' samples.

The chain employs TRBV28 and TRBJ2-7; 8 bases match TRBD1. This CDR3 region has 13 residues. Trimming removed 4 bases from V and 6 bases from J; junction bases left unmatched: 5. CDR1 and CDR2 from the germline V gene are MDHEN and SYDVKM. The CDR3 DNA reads TGTGCCAGCAGTTGGGCAGGGGGCGGCGAGCAGTACGTC. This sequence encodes CASSWAGGGEQYV.

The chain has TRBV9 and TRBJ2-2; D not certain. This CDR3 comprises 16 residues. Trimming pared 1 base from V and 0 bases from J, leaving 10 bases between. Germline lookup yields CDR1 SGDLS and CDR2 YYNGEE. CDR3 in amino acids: CASSVTVSANTGELFF. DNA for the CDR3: TGTGCCAGCAGCGTAACGGTCAGCGCGAACACCGGGGAGCTGTTTTTT.

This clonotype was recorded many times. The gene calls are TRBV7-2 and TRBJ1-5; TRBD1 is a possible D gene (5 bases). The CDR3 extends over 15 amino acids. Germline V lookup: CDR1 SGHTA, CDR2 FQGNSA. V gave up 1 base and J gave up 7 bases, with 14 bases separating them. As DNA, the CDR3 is TGTGCCAGCAGCTTAGGGGGGGGGGTTAGGCAGCCCCAGCATTTT. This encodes CASSLGGGVRQPQHF.

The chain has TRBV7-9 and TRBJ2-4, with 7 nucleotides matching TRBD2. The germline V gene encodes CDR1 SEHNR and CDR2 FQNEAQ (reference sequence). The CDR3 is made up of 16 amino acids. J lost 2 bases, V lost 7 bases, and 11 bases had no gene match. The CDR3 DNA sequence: TGTGCCAGCACCCATACAGCGGGGAACACCAAAAACATTCAGTACTTC. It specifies CASTHTAGNTKNIQYF.

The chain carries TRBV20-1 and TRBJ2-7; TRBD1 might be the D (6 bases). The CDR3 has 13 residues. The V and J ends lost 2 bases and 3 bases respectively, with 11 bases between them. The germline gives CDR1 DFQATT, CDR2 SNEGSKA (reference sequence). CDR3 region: CSARTGYRYEQYF. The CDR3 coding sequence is TGCAGTGCTAGAACAGGGTACCGCTACGAGCAGTACTTC.

The chain's CDR3 is CASSEIAGGVLTSTDTQYF. The CDR3, as DNA: TGTGCCAGCAGTGAAATAGCGGGGGGGGTACTTACCTCCACAGATACGCAGTATTTT. J is TRBJ2-3 and V is TRBV6-1, with 11 bases fitting TRBD2. Germline loops: CDR1 MNHNS, CDR2 SASEGT. This CDR3 is built from 19 residues. The junction had 12 bases not matched to a gene; V was cut back by 2 bases and J by 2 bases.

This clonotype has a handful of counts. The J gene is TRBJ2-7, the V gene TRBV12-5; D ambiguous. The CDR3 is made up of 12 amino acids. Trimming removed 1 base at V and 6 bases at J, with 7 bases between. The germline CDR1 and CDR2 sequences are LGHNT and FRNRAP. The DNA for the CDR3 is TGTGCTAGTGGTTTGGGTGAAAGCGAGCAGTACTTC. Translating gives CASGLGESEQYF.

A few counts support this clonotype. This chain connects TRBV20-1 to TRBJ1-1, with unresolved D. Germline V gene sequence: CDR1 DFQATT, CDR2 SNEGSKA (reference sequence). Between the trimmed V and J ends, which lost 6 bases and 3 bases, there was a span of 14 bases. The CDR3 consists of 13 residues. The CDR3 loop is CSATPRGYTEAFF. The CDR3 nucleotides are TGCAGTGCCACCCCTAGAGGGTACACTGAAGCTTTCTTT.

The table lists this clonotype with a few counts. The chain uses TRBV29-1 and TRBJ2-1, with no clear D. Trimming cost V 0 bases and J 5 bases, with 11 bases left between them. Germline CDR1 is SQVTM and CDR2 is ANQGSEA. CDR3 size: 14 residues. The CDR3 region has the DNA TGCAGCGTTGAAGATCTCCCTGAACACAATGAGCAGTTCTTC. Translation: CSVEDLPEHNEQFF.

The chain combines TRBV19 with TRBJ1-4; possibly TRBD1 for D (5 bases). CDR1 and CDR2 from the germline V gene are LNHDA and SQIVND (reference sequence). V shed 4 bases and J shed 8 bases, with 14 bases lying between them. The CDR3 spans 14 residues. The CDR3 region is CASSTTDRREKLFF. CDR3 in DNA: TGTGCCAGTAGTACCACTGACAGACGAGAAAAACTGTTTTTT.

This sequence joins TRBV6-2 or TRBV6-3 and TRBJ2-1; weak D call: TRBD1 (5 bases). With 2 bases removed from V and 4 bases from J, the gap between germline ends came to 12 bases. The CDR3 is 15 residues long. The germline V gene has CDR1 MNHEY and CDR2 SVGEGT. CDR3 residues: CASSYPDTEYNEQFF. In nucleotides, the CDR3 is TGTGCCAGCAGTTACCCGGACACAGAATACAATGAGCAGTTCTTC.

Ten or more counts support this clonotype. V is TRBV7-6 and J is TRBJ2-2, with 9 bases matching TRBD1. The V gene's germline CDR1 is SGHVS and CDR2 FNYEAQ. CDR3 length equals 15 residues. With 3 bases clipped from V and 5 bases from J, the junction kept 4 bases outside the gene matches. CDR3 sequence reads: CASSFTGGSTGELFF. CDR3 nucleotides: TGTGCCAGCAGCTTCACAGGGGGCTCAACCGGGGAGCTGTTTTTT.

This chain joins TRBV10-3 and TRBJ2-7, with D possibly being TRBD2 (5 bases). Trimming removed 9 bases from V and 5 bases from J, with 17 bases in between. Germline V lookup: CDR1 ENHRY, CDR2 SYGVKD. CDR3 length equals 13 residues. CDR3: CAILSGVGNEQYF. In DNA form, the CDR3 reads TGTGCCATTTTGTCCGGGGTCGGGAACGAGCAGTACTTC.

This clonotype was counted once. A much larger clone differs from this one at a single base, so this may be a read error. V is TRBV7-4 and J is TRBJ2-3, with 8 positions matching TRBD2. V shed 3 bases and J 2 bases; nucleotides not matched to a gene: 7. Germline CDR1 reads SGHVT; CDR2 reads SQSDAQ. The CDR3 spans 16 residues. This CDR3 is CASSFSTGGFTDTQYF. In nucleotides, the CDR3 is TGTGCCAGCAGCTTCTCAACGGGGGGGTTCACAGATACGCAGTATTTT.

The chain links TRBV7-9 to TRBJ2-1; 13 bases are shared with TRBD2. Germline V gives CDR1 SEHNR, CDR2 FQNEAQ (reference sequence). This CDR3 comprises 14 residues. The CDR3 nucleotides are TGTGCAGCACTAGCGGGGGGGCGAACGAATGAGCAGTTCTTC. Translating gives CAALAGGRTNEQFF.

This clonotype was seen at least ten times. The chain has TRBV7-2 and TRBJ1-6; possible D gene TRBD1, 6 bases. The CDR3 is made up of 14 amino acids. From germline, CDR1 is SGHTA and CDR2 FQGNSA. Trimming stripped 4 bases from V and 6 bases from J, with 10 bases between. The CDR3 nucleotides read TGTGCCAGCAGCTCCGGGGGCATTAATTCACCCCTCCACTTT. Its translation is CASSSGGINSPLHF. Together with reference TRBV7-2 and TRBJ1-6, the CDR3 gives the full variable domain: GAGVSQSPSNKVTEKGKDVELRCDPISGHTALYWYRQSLGQGLEFLIYFQGNSAPDKSGLPSDRFSAERTGGSVSTLTIQRTQQEDSAVYLCASSSGGINSPLHFGNGTRLTVT.

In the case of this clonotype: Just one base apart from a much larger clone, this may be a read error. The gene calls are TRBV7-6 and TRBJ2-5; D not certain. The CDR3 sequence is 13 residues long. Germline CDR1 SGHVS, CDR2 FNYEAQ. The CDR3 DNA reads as TGTGCCAACAGCTCATATCCCGGGGAGACCCAGTACTTC. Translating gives CANSSYPGETQYF.

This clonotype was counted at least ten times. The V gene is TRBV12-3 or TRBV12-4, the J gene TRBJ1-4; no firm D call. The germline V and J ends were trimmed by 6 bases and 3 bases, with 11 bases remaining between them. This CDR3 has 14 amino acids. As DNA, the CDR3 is TGTGCCAGCAGAGGGAGGATCGCTAATGAAAAACTGTTTTTT. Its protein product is CASRGRIANEKLFF.

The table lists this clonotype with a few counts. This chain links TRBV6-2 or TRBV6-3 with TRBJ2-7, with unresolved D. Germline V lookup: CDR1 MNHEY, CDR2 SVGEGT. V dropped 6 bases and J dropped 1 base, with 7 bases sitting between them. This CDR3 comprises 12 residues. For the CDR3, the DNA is TGTGCCAGCAGCGTCAGTTCCTACGAGCAGTACGTC. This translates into CASSVSSYEQYV.

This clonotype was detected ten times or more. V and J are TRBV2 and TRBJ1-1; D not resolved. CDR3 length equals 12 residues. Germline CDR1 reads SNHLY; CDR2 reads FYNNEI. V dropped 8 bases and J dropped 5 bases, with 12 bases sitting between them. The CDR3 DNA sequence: TGTGCCAGCCTTCGGACTTCTACTGAAGCTTTCTTT. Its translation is CASLRTSTEAFF.

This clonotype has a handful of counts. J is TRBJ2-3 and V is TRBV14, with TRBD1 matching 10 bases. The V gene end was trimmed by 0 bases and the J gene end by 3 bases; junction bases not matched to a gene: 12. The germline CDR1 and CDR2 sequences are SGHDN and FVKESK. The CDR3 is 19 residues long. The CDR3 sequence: CASSQDFGTGVIGTDTQYF. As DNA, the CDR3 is TGTGCCAGCAGCCAAGACTTTGGGACAGGGGTGATTGGGACAGATACGCAGTATTTT.